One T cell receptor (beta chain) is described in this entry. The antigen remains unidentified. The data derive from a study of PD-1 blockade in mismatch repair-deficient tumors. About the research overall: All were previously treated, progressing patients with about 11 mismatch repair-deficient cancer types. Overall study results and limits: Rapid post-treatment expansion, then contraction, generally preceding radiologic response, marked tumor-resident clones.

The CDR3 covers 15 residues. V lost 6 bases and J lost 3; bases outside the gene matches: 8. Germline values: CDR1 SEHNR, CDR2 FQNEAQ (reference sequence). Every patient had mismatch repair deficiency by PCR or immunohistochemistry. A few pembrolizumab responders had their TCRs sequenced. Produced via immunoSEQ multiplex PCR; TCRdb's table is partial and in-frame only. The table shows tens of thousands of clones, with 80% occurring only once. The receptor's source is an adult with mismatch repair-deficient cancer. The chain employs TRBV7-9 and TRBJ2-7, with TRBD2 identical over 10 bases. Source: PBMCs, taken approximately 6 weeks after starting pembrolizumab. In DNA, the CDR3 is TGTGCCAGCAGACAGAGCGGGAGGGCTGGCTACGAGCAGTACTTC. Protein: CASRQSGRAGYEQYF.